These 9 T cell receptor beta chains share one sample of origin, sequenced in a study of shared T cell receptors in the human thymus. Clones were read by immunoSEQ multiplex PCR, and TCRdb kept only the in-frame ones, dropping some. The repertoire consists of hundreds of thousands of clones, with 80% to 90% occurring once and the leading ten covering 0.0094%. Another study also made use of these data, one on human thymus T cells.

Source material: thymocytes. The origin of the receptors is a boy younger than two with a congenital heart defect.

CDR3 amino acids: CASSLENWNEQFF. The CDR3 DNA sequence: TGTGCCAGCAGCTTGGAAAACTGGAATGAGCAGTTCTTC. The chain joins TRBV5-4 to TRBJ2-1; D uncertain. The CDR3 loop spans 13 amino acids. Germline lookup yields CDR1 SGHNT and CDR2 YYREEE (reference sequence). V lost 0 bases to trimming and J lost 7 bases, with 8 bases between them.

V is TRBV10-3 and J is TRBJ2-7; 9 bases align to TRBD1. CDR3 length: 15 amino acids. Trimming took 1 base from V and 2 from J; bases not matched to a gene: 3. Germline CDR1 ENHRY, CDR2 SYGVKD. The CDR3 loop reads CAISEFGTGPYEQYF. The DNA of the CDR3 is TGTGCCATCAGTGAGTTCGGGACAGGGCCCTACGAGCAGTACTTC.

The chain has TRBV14 and TRBJ1-2; D is unclear. Germline values: CDR1 SGHDN, CDR2 FVKESK. This CDR3 region has 14 residues. V was shortened by 0 bases and J by 3 bases, with 8 bases between the two germline ends. The CDR3 DNA is TGTGCCAGCAGCCAAGATCAGGCAGACTATGGCTACACCTTC. Protein product: CASSQDQADYGYTF.

About this clone itself: The sample has other DNA sequences that encode this CDR3 too. This sequence joins TRBV4-1 and TRBJ2-3; tentatively, D is TRBD2 (6 bases). CDR3 size: 14 residues. V dropped 1 base and J dropped 1 base, with 6 bases sitting between them. Germline V lookup: CDR1 MGHRA, CDR2 YSYEKL. CDR3 DNA: TGCGCCAGCAGCCAAGCGGGGGGCACAGATACGCAGTATTTT. As protein: CASSQAGGTDTQYF.

This chain's CDR3 is CASSQILNQPQHF. CDR3 in DNA: TGCGCCAGCAGCCAGATACTCAATCAGCCCCAGCATTTT. V is TRBV4-1 and J is TRBJ1-5; the D is unclear. This CDR3 has 13 amino acids. With 3 bases removed from V and 3 bases from J, the gap between germline ends came to 6 bases. The V gene's germline CDR1 is MGHRA and CDR2 YSYEKL.

The chain carries TRBV7-6 and TRBJ2-5, with 10 bases identical to TRBD2. The J segment lost 3 bases and the V segment lost 3 bases, leaving 7 bases of the junction unmatched. Per germline, CDR1 SGHVS and CDR2 FNYEAQ. The CDR3 loop spans 16 amino acids. CDR3 in amino acids: CASSFSSGSTKETQYF. The DNA for the CDR3 is TGTGCCAGCAGCTTCTCTAGCGGGAGTACTAAAGAGACCCAGTACTTC.

The rearrangement uses TRBV5-6 and TRBJ2-7; unclear D gene. The length of the CDR3 is 15 residues. Per the germline V gene, CDR1 is SGHDT and CDR2 is YYEEEE. Trimming shortened V by 1 base and J by 0 bases, and 11 bases separated the two germline ends. CDR3 in amino acids: CASSLWAESSYEQYF. DNA of the CDR3: TGTGCCAGCAGCTTGTGGGCAGAGAGCTCCTACGAGCAGTACTTC.

This clone came up once. This sequence joins TRBV18 and TRBJ1-5; D gene uncertain. V was clipped by 9 bases and J by 3 bases, with 12 bases between them. The CDR3 consists of 13 residues. The germline V gene encodes CDR1 KGHSH and CDR2 LQKENI. The DNA for the CDR3 is TGTGCCAGTTCGACTGGAGTCAATCAGCCCCAGCATTTT. Translating it yields CASSTGVNQPQHF. Supplemented by reference TRBV18 and TRBJ1-5, the full variable domain reads NAGVMQNPRHLVRRRGQEARLRCSPMKGHSHVYWYRQLPEEGLKFMVYLQKENIIDESGMPKERFSAEFPKEGPSILRIQQVVRGDSAAYFCASSTGVNQPQHFGDGTRLSIL.

The V gene is TRBV28, the J gene TRBJ1-2; 7 nucleotides agree with TRBD1. With 3 bases clipped from V and 4 bases from J, the junction kept 11 bases outside the gene matches. CDR1 and CDR2 (germline): MDHEN, SYDVKM. This CDR3 comprises 16 residues. The chain's CDR3 is CASSLIGRGQSYGYTF. The CDR3 nucleotides read TGTGCCAGCAGTTTGATTGGTAGGGGACAGAGCTATGGCTACACCTTC.